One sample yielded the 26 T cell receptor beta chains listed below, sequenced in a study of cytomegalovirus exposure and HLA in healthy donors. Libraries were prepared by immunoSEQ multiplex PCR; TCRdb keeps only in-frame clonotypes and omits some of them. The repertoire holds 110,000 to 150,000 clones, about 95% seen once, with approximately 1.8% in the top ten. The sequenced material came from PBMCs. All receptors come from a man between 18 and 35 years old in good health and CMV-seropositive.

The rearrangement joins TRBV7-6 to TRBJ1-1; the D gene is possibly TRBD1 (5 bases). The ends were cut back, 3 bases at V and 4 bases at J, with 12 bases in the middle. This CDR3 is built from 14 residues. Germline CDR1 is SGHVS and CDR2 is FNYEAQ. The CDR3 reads CASSFRERATEAFF. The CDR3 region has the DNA TGTGCCAGCAGCTTCAGGGAACGTGCCACTGAAGCTTTCTTT.

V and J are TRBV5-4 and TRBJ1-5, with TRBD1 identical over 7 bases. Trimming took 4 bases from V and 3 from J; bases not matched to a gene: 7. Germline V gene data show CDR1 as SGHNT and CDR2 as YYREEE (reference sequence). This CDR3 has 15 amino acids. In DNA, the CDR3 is TGTGCCAGCAGCATTAAGGGGGCGGACAATCAGCCCCAGCATTTT. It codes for CASSIKGADNQPQHF.

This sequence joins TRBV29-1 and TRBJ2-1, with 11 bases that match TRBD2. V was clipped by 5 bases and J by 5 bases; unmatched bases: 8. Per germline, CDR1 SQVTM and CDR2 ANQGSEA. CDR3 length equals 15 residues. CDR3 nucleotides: TGCAGCGTTCCCCCGGGACTAGCGGCCAACAATGAGCAGTTCTTC. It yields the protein CSVPPGLAANNEQFF.

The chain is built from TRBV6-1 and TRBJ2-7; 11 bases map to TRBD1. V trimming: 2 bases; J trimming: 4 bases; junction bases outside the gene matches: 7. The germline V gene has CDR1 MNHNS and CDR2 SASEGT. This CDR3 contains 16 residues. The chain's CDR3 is CASSEWWDRGDYEQYF. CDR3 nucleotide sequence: TGTGCCAGCAGTGAATGGTGGGACAGGGGGGATTACGAGCAGTACTTC.

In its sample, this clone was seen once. The CDR3 spells CASLSAWGSEQYF. The CDR3 coding sequence is TGTGCCAGCCTATCGGCCTGGGGCTCCGAGCAGTACTTC. This rearrangement joins TRBV2 to TRBJ2-7; possible D gene TRBD1, 5 bases. The CDR3 totals 13 residues. V shed 8 bases and J shed 6 bases, with 17 bases lying between them. The germline CDR1 and CDR2 sequences are SNHLY and FYNNEI.

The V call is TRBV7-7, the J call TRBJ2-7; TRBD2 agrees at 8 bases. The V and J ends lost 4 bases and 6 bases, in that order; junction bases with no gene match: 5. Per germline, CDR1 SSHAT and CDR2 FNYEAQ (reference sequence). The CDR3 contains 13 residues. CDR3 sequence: CASSSGTRSEQYF. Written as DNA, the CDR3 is TGTGCCAGCAGCTCCGGGACTAGATCCGAGCAGTACTTC.

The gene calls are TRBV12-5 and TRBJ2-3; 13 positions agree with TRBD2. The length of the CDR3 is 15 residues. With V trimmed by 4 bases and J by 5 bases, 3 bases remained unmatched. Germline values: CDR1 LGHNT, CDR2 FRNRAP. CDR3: CASGSGLAGKDTQYF. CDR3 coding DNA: TGTGCTAGTGGTTCGGGACTAGCGGGAAAAGATACGCAGTATTTT. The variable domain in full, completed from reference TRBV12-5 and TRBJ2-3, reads DARVTQTPRHKVTEMGQEVTMRCQPILGHNTVFWYRQTMMQGLELLAYFRNRAPLDDSGMPKDRFSAEMPDATLATLKIQPSEPRDSAVYFCASGSGLAGKDTQYFGPGTRLTVL.

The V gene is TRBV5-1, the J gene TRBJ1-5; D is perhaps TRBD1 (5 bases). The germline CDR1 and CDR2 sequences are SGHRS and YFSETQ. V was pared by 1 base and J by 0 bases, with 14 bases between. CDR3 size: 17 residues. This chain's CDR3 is CASSLYPTDDSNQPQHF. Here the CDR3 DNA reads TGCGCCAGCAGCTTGTACCCGACAGATGATAGCAATCAGCCCCAGCATTTT.

DNA for the CDR3: TGCGCCAGCGGGAGGGGGAGCACAGATACGCAGTATTTT. Encoded protein: CASGRGSTDTQYF. The chain has TRBV5-1 and TRBJ2-3; a weak D match, TRBD2 (7 bases). The CDR3 covers 13 residues. Germline V gene sequence: CDR1 SGHRS, CDR2 YFSETQ. Trimming shortened V by 7 bases and J by 0 bases, and 9 bases separated the two germline ends.

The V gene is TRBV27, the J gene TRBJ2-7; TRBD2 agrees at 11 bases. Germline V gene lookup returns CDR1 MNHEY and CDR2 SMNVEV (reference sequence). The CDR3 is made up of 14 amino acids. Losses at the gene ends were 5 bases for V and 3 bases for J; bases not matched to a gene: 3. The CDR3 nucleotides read TGTGCCAGCAGTCTAGGGACTAGCGGCTACGAGCAGTACTTC. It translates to CASSLGTSGYEQYF.

In nucleotides, the CDR3 is TGCGCCAGCAGCCCCGACAGAGCAACTAATGAAAAACTGTTTTTT. Its translation: CASSPDRATNEKLFF. The V gene is TRBV5-1, the J gene TRBJ1-4; D is possibly TRBD1 (5 bases). Per germline, CDR1 SGHRS and CDR2 YFSETQ. V was trimmed by 4 bases and J by 0 bases, leaving 10 bases between them. CDR3 length equals 15 residues.

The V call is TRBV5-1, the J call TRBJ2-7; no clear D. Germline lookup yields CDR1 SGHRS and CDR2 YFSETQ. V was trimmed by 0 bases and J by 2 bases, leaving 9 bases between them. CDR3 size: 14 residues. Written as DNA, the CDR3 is TGCGCCAGCAGCTTGGCCTTAGCTACCTACGAGCAGTACTTC. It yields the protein CASSLALATYEQYF.

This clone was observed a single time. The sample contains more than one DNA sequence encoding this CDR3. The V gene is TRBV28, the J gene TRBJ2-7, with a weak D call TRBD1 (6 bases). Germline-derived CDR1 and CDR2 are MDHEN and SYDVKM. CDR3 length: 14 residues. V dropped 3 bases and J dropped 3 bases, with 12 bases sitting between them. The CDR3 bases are TGTGCCAGCAGTTTGGCTGGGGGCGTCTACGAGCAGTACTTC. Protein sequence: CASSLAGGVYEQYF.

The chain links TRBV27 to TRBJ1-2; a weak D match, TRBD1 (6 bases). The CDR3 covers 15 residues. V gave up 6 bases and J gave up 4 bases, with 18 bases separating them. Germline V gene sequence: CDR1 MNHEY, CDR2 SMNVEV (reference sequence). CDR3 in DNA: TGTGCCAGCAGGCGGACAGCGGATACCTTCTATGGCTACACCTTC. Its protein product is CASRRTADTFYGYTF.

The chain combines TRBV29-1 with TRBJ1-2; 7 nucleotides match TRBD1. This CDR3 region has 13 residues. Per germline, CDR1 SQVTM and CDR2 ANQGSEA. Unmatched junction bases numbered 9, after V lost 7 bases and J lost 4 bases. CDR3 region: CSAYRGVRYGYTF. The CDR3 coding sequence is TGCAGCGCTTACAGGGGCGTCCGCTATGGCTACACCTTC.

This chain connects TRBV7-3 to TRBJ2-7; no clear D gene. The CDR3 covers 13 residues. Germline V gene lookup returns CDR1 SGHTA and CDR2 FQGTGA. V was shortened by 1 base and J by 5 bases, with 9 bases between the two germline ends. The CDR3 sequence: CASSLKHFDEQYF. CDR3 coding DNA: TGTGCCAGCAGCTTAAAGCATTTCGACGAGCAGTACTTC.

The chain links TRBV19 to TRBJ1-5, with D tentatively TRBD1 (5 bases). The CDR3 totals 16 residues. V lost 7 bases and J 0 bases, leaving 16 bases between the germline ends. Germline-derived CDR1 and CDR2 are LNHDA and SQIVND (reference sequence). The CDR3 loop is CASTVVRGYSNQPQHF. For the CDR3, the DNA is TGTGCCAGTACCGTTGTGCGGGGCTATAGCAATCAGCCCCAGCATTTT.

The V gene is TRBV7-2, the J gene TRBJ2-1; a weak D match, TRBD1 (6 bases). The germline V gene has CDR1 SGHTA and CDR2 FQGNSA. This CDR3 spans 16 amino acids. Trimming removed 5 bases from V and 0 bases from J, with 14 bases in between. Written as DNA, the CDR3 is TGTGCCAGCAGCCCAAGGCAGGGGAGCTCCTACAATGAGCAGTTCTTC. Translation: CASSPRQGSSYNEQFF.

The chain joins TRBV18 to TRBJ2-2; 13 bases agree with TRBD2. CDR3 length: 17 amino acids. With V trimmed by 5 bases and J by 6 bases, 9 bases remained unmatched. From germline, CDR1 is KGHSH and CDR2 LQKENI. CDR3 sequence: CASSTGLAGQVAGELFF. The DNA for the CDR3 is TGTGCCAGCTCAACGGGACTAGCGGGACAGGTTGCCGGGGAGCTGTTTTTT.

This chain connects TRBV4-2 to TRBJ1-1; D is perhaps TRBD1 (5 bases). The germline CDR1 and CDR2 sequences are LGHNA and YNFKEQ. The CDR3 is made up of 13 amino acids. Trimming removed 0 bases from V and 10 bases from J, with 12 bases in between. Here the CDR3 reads CASSQDRGDPAFF. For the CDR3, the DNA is TGTGCCAGCAGCCAAGATCGGGGGGATCCAGCTTTCTTT.

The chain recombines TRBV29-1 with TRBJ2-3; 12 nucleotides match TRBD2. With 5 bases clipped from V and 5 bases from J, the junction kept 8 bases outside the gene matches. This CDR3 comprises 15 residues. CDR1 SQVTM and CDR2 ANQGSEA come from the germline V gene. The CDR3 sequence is CSVPLTSGRKDTQYF. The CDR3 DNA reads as TGCAGCGTTCCCTTGACTAGCGGGAGAAAAGATACGCAGTATTTT.

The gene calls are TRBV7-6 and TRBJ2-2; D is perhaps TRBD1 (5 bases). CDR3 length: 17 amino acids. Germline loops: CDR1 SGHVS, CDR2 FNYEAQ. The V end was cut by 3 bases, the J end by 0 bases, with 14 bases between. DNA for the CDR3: TGTGCCAGCAGCTTGATGGGGCAGACGCCGAACACCGGGGAGCTGTTTTTT. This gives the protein CASSLMGQTPNTGELFF.

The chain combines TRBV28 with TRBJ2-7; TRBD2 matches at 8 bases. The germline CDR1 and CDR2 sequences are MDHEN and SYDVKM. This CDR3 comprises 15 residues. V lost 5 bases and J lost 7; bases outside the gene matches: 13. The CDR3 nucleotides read TGTGCCAGCAGTCCTCCGGGACTAGGAGTGGGTGAGCAGTACTTC. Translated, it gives CASSPPGLGVGEQYF. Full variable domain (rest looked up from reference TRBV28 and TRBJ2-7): DVKVTQSSRYLVKRTGEKVFLECVQDMDHENMFWYRQDPGLGLRLIYFSYDVKMKEKGDIPEGYSVSREKKERFSLILESASTNQTSMYLCASSPPGLGVGEQYFGPGTRLTVT.

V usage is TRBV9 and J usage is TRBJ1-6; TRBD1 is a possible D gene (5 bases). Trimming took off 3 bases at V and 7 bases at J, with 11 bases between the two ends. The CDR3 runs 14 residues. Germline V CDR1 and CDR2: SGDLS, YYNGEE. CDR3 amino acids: CASSAVGENSPLHF. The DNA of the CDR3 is TGTGCCAGCAGCGCAGTAGGGGAAAATTCACCCCTCCACTTT.

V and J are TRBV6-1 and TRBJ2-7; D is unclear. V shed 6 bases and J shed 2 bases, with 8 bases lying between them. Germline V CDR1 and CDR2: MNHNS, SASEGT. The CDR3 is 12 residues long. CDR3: CASSPGPYEQYF. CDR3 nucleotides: TGTGCCAGCAGCCCGGGTCCCTACGAGCAGTACTTC.

As DNA, the CDR3 is TGTGCCAGCTCACCATCTGACAATGAGCAGTTCTTC. It is translated as CASSPSDNEQFF. The chain has TRBV18 and TRBJ2-1; no clear D gene. Trimming removed 2 bases at V and 5 bases at J, with 4 bases between. This CDR3 has 12 amino acids. CDR1 is KGHSH, CDR2 LQKENI, per germline.